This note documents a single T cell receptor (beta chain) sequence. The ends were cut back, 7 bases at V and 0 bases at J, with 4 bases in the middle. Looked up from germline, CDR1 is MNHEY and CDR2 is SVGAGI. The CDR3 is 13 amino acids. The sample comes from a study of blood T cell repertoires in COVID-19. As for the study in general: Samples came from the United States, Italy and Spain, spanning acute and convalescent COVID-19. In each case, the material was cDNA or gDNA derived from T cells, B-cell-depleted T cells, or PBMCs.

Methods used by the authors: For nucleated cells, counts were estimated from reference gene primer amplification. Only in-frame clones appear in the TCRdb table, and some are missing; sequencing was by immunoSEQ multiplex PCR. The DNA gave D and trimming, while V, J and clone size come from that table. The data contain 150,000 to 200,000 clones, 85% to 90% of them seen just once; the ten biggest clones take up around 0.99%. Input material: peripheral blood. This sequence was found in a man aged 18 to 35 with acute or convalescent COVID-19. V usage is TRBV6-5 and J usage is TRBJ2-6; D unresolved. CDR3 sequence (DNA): TGTGCCAGCATGCGCTCTGGGGCCAACGTCCTGACTTTC. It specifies CASMRSGANVLTF.